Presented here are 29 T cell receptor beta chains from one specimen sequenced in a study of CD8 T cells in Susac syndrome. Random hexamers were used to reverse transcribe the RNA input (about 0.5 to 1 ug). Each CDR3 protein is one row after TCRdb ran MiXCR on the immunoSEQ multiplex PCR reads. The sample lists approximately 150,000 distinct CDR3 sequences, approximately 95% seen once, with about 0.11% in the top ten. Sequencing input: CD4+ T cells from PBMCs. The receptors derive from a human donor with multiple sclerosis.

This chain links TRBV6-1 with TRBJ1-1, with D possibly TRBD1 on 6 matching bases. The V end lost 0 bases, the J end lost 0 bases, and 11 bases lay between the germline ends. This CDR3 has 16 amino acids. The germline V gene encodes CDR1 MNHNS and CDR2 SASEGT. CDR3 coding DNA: TGTGCCAGCAGTGAAGCGCTGAGGGGGATGAACACTGAAGCTTTCTTT. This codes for CASSEALRGMNTEAFF.

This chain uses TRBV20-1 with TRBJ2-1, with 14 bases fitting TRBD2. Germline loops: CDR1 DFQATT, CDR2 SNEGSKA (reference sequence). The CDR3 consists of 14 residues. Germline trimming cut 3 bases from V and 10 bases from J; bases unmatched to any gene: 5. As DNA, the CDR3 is TGCAGTGCTAGGACTAGCGGGAGGGCCAGGGAGCAGTTCTTC. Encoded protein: CSARTSGRAREQFF.

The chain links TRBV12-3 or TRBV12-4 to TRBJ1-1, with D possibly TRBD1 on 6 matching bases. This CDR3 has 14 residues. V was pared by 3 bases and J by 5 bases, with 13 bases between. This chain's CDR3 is CASSFSDRGTEAFF. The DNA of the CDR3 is TGTGCCAGCAGTTTCTCGGACAGAGGAACTGAAGCTTTCTTT.

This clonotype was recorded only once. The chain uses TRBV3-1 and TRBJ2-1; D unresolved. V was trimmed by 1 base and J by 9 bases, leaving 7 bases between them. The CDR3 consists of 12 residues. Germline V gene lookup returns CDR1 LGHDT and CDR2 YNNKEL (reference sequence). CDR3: CASSQVDLEQFF. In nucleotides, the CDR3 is TGTGCCAGCAGCCAAGTAGATCTTGAGCAGTTCTTC.

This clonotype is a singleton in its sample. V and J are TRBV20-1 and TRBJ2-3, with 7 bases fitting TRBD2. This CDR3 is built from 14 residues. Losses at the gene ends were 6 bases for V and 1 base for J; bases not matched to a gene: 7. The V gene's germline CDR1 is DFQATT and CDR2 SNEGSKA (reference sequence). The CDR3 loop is CSAISSGRTDTQYF. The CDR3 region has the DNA TGCAGTGCCATATCTAGCGGACGCACAGATACGCAGTATTTT.

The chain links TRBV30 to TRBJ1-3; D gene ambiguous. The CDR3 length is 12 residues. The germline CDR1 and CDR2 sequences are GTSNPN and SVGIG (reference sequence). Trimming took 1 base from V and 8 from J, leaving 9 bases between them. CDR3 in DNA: TGTGCCTGGAGTGCCGCTTGGGACACCATATATTTT. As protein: CAWSAAWDTIYF.

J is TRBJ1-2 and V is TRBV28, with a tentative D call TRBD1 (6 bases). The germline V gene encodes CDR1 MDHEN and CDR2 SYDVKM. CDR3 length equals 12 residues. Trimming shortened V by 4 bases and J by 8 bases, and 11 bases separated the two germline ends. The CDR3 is CASSSQGSGYTF. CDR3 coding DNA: TGTGCCAGCAGTTCACAGGGCTCCGGCTACACCTTC.

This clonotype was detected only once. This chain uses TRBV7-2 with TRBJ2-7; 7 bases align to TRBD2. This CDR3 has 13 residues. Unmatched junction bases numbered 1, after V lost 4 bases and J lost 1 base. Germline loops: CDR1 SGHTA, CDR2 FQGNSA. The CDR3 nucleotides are TGTGCCAGCAGCTGGGGGGGATCCTACGAGCAGTACTTC. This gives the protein CASSWGGSYEQYF.

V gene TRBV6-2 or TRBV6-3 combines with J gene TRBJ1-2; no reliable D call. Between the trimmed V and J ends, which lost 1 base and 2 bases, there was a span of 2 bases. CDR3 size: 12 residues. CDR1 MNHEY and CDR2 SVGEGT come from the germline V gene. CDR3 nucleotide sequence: TGTGCCAGCAGTTACTACAACTATGGCTACACCTTC. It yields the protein CASSYYNYGYTF.

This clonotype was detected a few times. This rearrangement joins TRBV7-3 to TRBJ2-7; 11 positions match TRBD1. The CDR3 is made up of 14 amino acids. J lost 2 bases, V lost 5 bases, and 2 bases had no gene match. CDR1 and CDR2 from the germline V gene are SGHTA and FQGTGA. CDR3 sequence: CASSPGQGAYEQYF. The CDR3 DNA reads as TGTGCCAGCAGCCCGGGACAGGGGGCCTACGAGCAGTACTTC.

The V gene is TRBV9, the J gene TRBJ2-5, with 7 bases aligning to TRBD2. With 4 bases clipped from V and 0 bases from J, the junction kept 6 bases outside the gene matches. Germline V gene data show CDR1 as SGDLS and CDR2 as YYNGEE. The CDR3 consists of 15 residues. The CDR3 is CASSYQAGHQETQYF. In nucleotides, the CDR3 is TGTGCCAGCAGCTACCAAGCGGGGCACCAAGAGACCCAGTACTTC.

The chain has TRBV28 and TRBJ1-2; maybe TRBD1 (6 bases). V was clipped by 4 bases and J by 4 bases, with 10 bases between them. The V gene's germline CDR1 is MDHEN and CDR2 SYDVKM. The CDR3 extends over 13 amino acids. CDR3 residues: CASSSTDSYGYTF. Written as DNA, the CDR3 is TGTGCCAGCAGTTCTACGGACAGCTATGGCTACACCTTC.

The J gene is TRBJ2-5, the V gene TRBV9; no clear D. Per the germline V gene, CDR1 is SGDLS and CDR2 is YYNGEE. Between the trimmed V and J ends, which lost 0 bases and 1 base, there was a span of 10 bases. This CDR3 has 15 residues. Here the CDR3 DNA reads TGTGCCAGCAGCGTAGTGAAGGGTCCCCAAGAGACCCAGTACTTC. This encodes CASSVVKGPQETQYF.

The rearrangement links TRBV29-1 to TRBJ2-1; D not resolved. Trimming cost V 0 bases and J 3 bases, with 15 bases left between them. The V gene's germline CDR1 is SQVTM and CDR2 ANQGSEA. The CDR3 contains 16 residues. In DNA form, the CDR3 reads TGCAGCGTTGAAGATCCACTAAAACCACTCTACAATGAGCAGTTCTTC. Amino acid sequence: CSVEDPLKPLYNEQFF.

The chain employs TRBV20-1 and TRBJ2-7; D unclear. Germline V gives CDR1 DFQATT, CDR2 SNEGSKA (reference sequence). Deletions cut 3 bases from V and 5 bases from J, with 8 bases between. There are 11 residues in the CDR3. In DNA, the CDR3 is TGCAGTGCTAGGAACCGGGACGAGCAGTACTTC. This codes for CSARNRDEQYF.

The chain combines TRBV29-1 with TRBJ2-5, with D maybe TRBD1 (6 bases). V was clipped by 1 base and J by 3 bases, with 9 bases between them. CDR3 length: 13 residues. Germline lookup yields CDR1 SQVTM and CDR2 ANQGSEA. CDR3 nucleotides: TGCAGCGTTGAAGGGGACATCGAAGAGACCCAGTACTTC. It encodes CSVEGDIEETQYF.

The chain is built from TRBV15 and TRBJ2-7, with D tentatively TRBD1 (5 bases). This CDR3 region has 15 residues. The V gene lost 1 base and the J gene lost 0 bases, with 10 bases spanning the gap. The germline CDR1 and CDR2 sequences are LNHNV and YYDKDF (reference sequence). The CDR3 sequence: CATSRVRGSSYEQYF. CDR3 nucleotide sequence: TGTGCCACCAGCAGAGTTAGGGGAAGCTCCTACGAGCAGTACTTC.

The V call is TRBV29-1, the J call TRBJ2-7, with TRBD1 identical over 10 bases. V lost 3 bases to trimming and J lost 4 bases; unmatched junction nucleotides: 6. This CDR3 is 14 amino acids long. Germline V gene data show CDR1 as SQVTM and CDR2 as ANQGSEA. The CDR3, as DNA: TGCAGCGTTGAGCTGGGACAGGGGCCTTACGAGCAGTACTTC. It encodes CSVELGQGPYEQYF.

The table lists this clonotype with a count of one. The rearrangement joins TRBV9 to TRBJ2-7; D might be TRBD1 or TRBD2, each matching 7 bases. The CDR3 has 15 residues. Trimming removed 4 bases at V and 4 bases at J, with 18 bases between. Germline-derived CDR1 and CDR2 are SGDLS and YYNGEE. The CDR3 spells CASSRSGNRGYEQYF. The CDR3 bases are TGTGCCAGCAGCCGAAGCGGGAACAGGGGTTACGAGCAGTACTTC.

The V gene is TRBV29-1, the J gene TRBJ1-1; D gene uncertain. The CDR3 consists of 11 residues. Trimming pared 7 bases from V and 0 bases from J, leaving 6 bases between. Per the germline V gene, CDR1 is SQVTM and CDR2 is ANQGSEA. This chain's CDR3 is CSAHLNTEAFF. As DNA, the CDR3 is TGCAGCGCACACCTGAACACTGAAGCTTTCTTT.

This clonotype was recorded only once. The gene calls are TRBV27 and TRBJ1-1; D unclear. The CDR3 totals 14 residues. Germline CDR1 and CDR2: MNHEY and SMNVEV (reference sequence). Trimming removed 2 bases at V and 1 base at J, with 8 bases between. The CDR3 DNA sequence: TGTGCCAGCAGTTTACTCCCAGCGAACACTGAAGCTTTCTTT. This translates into CASSLLPANTEAFF.

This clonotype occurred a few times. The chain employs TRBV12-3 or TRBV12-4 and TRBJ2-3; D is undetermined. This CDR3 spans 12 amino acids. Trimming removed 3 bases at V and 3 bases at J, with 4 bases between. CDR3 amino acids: CASSLSTDTQYF. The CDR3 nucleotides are TGTGCCAGCAGTTTGTCGACAGATACGCAGTATTTT.

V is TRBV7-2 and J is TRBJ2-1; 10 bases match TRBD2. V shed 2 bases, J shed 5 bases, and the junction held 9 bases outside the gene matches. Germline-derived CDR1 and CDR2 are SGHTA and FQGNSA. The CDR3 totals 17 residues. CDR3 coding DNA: TGTGCCAGCAGCTTATCAATAGCGGGGGGAGGGGACAATGAGCAGTTCTTC. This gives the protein CASSLSIAGGGDNEQFF.

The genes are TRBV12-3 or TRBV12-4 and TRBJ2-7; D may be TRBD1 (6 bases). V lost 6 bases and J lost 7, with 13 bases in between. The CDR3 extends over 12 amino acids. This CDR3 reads CASRSQGREQYF. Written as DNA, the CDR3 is TGTGCCAGCAGATCACAGGGTCGGGAGCAGTACTTC.

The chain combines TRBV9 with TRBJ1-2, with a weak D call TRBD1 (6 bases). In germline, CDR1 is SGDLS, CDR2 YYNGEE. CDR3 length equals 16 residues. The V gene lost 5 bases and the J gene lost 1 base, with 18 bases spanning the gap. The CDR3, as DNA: TGTGCCAGCAGTCAGGCGGGGGCAGGGAATAACTATGGCTACACCTTC. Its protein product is CASSQAGAGNNYGYTF.

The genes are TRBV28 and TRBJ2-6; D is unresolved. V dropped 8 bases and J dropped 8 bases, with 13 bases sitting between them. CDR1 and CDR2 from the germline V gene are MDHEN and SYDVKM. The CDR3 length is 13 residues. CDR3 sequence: CASGTGPSNVLTF. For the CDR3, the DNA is TGTGCCAGCGGCACCGGGCCTTCCAACGTCCTGACTTTC.

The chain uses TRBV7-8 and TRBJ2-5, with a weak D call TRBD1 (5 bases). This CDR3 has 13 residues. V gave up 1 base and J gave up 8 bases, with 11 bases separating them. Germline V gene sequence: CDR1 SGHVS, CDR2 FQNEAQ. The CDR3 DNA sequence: TGTGCCAGCAGCTTAGTAGTACGGACAACCCAGTACTTC. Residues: CASSLVVRTTQYF.

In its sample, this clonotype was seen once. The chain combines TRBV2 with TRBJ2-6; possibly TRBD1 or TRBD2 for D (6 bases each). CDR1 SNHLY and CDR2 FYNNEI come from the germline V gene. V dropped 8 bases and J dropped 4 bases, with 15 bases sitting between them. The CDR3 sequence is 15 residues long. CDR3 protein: CASCGGGAGANVLTF. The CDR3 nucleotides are TGTGCCAGCTGTGGAGGGGGAGCGGGGGCCAACGTCCTGACTTTC. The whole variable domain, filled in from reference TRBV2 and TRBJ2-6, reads EPEVTQTPSHQVTQMGQEVILRCVPISNHLYFYWYRQILGQKVEFLVSFYNNEISEKSEIFDDQFSVERPDGSNFTLKIRSTKLEDSAMYFCASCGGGAGANVLTFGAGSRLTVL.

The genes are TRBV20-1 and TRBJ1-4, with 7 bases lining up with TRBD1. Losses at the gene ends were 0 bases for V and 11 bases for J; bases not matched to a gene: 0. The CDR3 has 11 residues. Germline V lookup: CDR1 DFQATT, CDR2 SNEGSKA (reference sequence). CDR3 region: CSARETGKLFF. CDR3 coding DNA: TGCAGTGCTAGAGAGACAGGGAAACTGTTTTTT.